The TCR beta chain described here comes from a study of cytomegalovirus exposure and HLA in healthy donors (dated by TCRdb to the late 2010s). Describing the broader study: In an earlier analysis of under 600 of the donors, less than 350 Gb of sequence data and some 120 million unique TCR beta sequences from about 179 million T cells were reported. About 300 gigabases of sequencing data and around 87 million unique TCR sequences were included in an early release covering about 600 HLA-typed donors. Of the 350 to 450 genotyped donors, over 70% fell in the genetic ancestry cluster associated with self-reported Caucasian donors. The study aimed to test whether cataloging public T cell receptors could reveal signatures of past pathogen exposure. Using immunosequencing, the study profiled T cell repertoires from about 650 subjects and related those repertoires to cytomegalovirus serostatus. Besides the first cohort of under 700 subjects, a separate validation cohort made up of about 120 different subjects was used. The study combined high-throughput TCR immunosequencing, statistical association of individual TCRs with disease status, and machine learning to predict cytomegalovirus infection status. A later analysis re-examined previously published TCR beta repertoires from over 500 donors and added high-resolution HLA genotyping to investigate patterns of TCR occurrence. Rather than using new phenotypic data, the later analysis identified candidate immune exposures from TCR beta sequences and from how often those sequences occurred across donors. An earlier analysis of some 500 of the donors applied high-throughput TCR beta sequencing to assess whether each TCR beta V gene segment acted as functional or pseudogenic. Alongside the repertoire data, information on donor age, sex, ethnicity and CMV serostatus was compiled. In a later genetic analysis, genome-wide SNP genotypes for about 60% of the 666 donors were used, and that subset was treated as a discovery cohort. All discovery cohort repertoires had been generated on a single sequencing platform. HLA typing included class I and class II loci at four-digit resolution. The number of typed donors differed by locus: about 620-630 for A, B, C, DRB1 and DQB1; roughly 510 for DQA1; about 600 for DPA1; and about 470 for DPB1. Because of strong linkage in the cohort, roughly five DR-DQ haplotypes were treated as single units for association and clustering. Among around 400 genotyped donors of the cohort, an average of around 240,000 unique TCR beta nucleotide sequences were sequenced per donor, 15% to 20% of them non-productive. Points the paper makes about the study in general: The earlier analysis of nearly 600 of the donors excluded around 17 rarely observed V segments, including chromosome 9 orphons, because counts were too low. Strong co-occurrence of HLA alleles, especially DR and DQ, made assigning TCR associations to individual alleles difficult. The sequencing pipeline was judged likely to have produced a cluster of highly shared sequence variants as a technical artifact. In a later analysis, most CMV-associated TCR beta chains were found to appear HLA-restricted, with HLA associations seemingly driven largely by CMV exposure. While some public TCRs were present in many individuals, most TCR sequences turned up only very rarely across donors. According to a later genetic analysis, donors in an Asian-associated ancestry cluster had fewer N-insertions in productive TCRs than the roughly 700-donor mean. It was suggested by the authors that the approach could potentially be generalized to other disease states and immunological phenotypes. The classifier was reported to diagnose cytomegalovirus status with high specificity and sensitivity in both the original cohort and the validation cohort. HLA typing was unavailable for some donors at each locus, so association tests used only the typed subset. Some IMGT-functional V segments, including TRBV6-2 and TRBV6-3, could not be told apart with the 87-base-pair reads, so those segments were excluded. Specific HLA alleles were associated with 15,000 to 20,000 TCR beta sequences at a false discovery rate of 0.05 in a later analysis. The only immune exposure information available for the cohort was CMV serostatus. Three of the identified cytomegalovirus-associated TCR beta chains were confirmed in vitro to be specific for cytomegalovirus antigens. In a later analysis, several top co-occurrence clusters were reported to appear linked to parvovirus B19, influenza, CMV and Epstein-Barr virus. The study gave a list of under 200 TCR beta chains associated with cytomegalovirus. In an earlier analysis of about 600 of the donors, most TCR beta V segments appeared in productive rearrangements about 87% or about 30% of the time, broadly matching IMGT annotations. According to a later analysis, TCR association rates differed among HLA loci, with DRB1 alleles showing the most associated TCRs and HLA-C alleles showing the fewest. A later analysis found that HLA-associated TCR beta chains were more clonally expanded and had lower generation probabilities than equally common non-associated chains. The presence/absence analyses assumed that sequencing depth was roughly uniform across donors, and that assumption may not be true. In this cohort, only TCR beta chains were sequenced, and detectable features were limited by the absence of alpha or paired-chain data. A later genetic analysis associated a missense DCLRE1C variant with V-gene and J-gene trimming of TCR beta chains, and an independent cohort replicated the association. Correlated functional status among segregating V segments might be attributable to linkage disequilibrium, but an unknown experimental factor could not be ruled out. A further reported finding was that TCR beta sequences accurately predicted the HLA-A and HLA-B alleles for most subjects in the first cohort.

To note about this clone: Which antigen it targets is not known. Qualities for individual bases were not recorded, and no much larger clone is one base off.

The library was prepared using the immunoSEQ multiplex PCR assay. A mixture of 60 forward primers for TCR Vbeta segments and 13 reverse primers for TCR Jbeta segments was used in the multiplex PCR. Amplification of the CDR3 region of rearranged TCR beta genes was performed with a multiplex PCR assay on genomic DNA. The amplified TCR beta libraries were sequenced on the Illumina HiSeq System as 87-base-pair reads. The study's processing was this. A later analysis counted approximately 84 million unique TCR beta chains across the 650 to 700 repertoires, and some 11 million of these chains were shared by at least two donors. Raw reads were error-corrected and collapsed into unique sequences by a nearest-neighbor algorithm in which closely related sequences were merged to remove PCR and sequencing errors. Alignment of CDR3 sequences to IMGT reference sequences was used to assign V, D and J gene segments. For a sequence to be retained, at least a six-nucleotide match to both a V gene segment and a J gene segment was required. Rearrangements were called productive when the CDR3 lacked stop codons and stayed in frame with V and J; all others were non-productive. Following IMGT convention, CDR3 was defined as the stretch from the second conserved V-encoded cysteine to the conserved J-encoded phenylalanine. The earlier analysis of 500 to 650 of the donors excluded any sequence lacking an unambiguous match to a single V gene segment. In an earlier analysis of 500 to 750 of the donors, V segments were called functional above 56.7% productive rearrangements and were called segregating when the between-donor standard deviation exceeded 5%. A statistical classification framework was built for diagnosing cytomegalovirus status from the catalog of TCR beta chain sequences. In a later analysis, TCR nucleotide sequences were compared against IMGT/GENE-DB human TR gene sequences so that V and J genes could be assigned. Using the TCRdist pipeline, a later analysis assigned CDR3 sequences along with most-parsimonious VDJ recombination scenarios. A later analysis defined each TCR beta chain by its CDR3 amino acid sequence plus V-gene family, and excluded reads lacking a unique V-gene family. A later analysis removed 500 to 650 highly shared, low-generation-probability nucleotide sequences to deal with suspected cross-contamination and a sequencing artifact. In a later analysis, a clonal expansion index for each public chain was calculated from normalized within-repertoire ranks of inferred template counts. Generation probabilities in a later analysis came from a VDJ recombination model fitted to out-of-frame rearrangements, and those results were checked against IGoR. In a later analysis, TCR-TCR, TCR-HLA and TCR-CMV co-occurrence was scored with hypergeometric tests, and a repertoire-size bias correction was applied to TCR pairs. To estimate false discovery rates, a later analysis permuted the HLA or CMV assignments 20 times. A later analysis grouped co-occurring TCRs with DBSCAN, adding TCRdist sequence similarity when clustering within HLA-allele-positive subsets. For co-occurrence clustering, repertoires with fewer than 30,000 or more than 120,000 public chains were excluded, along with about five repertoires with anomalous nucleotide sharing. The table was pulled from immuneACCESS by TCRdb, which kept in-frame rearrangements only. Such tables lose some clones; where checked, under half of the loss comes from unresolved V genes, and the rest has no known cause. That table supplies the V and J calls and clone size; D and trimming were determined from the DNA. This sample gives 150,000 to 200,000 clones in total; almost 85% of them show up just once. Of the sample, around 0.52% is held by the ten largest clones.

The cohort consisted of hundreds of healthy bone marrow donors. Cohort members were all nominally healthy when sampled, although unrecorded immune exposures were likely present. The donor was CMV seronegative and belonged to the group of around 350 seronegative cohort members. A peripheral blood sample was provided by each donor, and peripheral blood mononuclear cells were used for TCR beta sequencing. Genomic DNA extraction from the blood cell samples was performed with the Qiagen DNeasy Blood Extraction Kit. Reading the germline V gene gives CDR1 SGHTA and CDR2 FQGNSA. Including cysteine and phenylalanine, the CDR3 has 16 amino acids. Left in the record is the CDR3 DNA by itself, 48 bases read in frame from the first base. Trimming leaves V shorter by 6 bases and J shorter by 0 bases, with the junction holding 7 bases beyond the gene matches.

The origin of this receptor is a woman aged 50 to 60 in good health and CMV-seronegative. What was sequenced was PBMCs. In this chain, TRBV7-2 is recombined with TRBJ2-3, with 9 bases matching TRBD2. CDR3 sequence: CASRKAGGLSTDTQYF. The sequenced DNA is TGTGCCAGCAGGAAAGCGGGGGGCCTAAGCACAGATACGCAGTATTTT.